This record concerns one T cell receptor (beta chain) sequence. CDR3 length: 15 amino acids. The V gene end was trimmed by 6 bases and the J gene end by 2 bases; junction bases not matched to a gene: 9. Germline assignment: CDR1 MNHEY and CDR2 SMNVEV (reference sequence). The sample belongs to a study of shared clonotypes between healthy human individuals. Naive CD8 cells lacked CD45RO and underwent positive selection for CCR7, leaving out terminally differentiated effector memory CD45RA+ cells. Repertoires were generated with immunoSEQ multiplex PCR, while TCRdb's copy carries only in-frame clones and drops some. Of hundreds of thousands of clones in the sample, 95% to 98% were seen once.

The sequence was collected from a man under 40 in good health. This chain uses TRBV27 with TRBJ1-2; 7 bases agree with TRBD1. Sequenced sample: naive CD8+ T cells sorted from blood. The CDR3 DNA reads as TGTGCCAGCAGCATGACTACGGGACAGAACTATGGCTACACCTTC. This sequence encodes CASSMTTGQNYGYTF.